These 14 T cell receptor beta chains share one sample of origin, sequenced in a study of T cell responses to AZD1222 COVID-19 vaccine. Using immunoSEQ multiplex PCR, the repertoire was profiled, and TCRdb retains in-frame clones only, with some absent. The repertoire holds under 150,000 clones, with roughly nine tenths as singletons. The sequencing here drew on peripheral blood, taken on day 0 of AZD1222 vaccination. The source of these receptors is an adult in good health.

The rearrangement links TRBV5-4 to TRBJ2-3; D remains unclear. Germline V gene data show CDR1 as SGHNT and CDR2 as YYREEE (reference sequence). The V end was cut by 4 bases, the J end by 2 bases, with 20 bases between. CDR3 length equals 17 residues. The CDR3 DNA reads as TGTGCCAGCAGCGGGTTGCCTAGGTCATCTGCCACAGATACGCAGTATTTT. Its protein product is CASSGLPRSSATDTQYF. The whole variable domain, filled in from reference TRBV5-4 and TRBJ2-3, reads ETGVTQSPTHLIKTRGQQVTLRCSSQSGHNTVSWYQQALGQGPQFIFQYYREEENGRGNFPPRFSGLQFPNYSSELNVNALELDDSALYLCASSGLPRSSATDTQYFGPGTRLTVL.

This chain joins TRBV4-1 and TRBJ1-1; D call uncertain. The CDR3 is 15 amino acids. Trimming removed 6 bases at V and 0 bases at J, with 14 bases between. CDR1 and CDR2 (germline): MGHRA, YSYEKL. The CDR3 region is CASSRGLVLNTEAFF. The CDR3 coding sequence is TGCGCCAGCAGTCGAGGGTTAGTTCTGAACACTGAAGCTTTCTTT.

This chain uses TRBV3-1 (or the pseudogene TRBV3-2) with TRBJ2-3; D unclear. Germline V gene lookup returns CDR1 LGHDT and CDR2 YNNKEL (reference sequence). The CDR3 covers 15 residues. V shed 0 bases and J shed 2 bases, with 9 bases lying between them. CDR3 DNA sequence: TGTGCCAGCAGCCAAGATGCAGACAACACAGATACGCAGTATTTT. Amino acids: CASSQDADNTDTQYF.

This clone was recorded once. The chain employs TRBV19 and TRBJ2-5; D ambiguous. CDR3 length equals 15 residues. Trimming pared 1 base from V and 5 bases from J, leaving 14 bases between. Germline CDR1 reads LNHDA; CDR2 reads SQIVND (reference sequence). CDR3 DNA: TGTGCCAGTAGTATAGGAAGGGTCTCCGGGGAGACCCAGTACTTC. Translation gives CASSIGRVSGETQYF.

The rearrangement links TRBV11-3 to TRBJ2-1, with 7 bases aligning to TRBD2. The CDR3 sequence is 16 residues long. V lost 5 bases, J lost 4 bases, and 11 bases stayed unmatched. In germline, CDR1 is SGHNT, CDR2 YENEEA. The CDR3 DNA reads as TGTGCCAGCAGCCCGTTTAGGGGAGCGGGGTACAATGAGCAGTTCTTC. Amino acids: CASSPFRGAGYNEQFF.

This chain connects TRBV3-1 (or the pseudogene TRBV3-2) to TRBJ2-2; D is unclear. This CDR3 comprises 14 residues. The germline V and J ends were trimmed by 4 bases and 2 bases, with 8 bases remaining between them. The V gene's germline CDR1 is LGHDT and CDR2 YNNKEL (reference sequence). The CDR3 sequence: CASSPYYNTGELFF. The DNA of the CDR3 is TGTGCCAGCAGCCCTTACTATAACACCGGGGAGCTGTTTTTT.

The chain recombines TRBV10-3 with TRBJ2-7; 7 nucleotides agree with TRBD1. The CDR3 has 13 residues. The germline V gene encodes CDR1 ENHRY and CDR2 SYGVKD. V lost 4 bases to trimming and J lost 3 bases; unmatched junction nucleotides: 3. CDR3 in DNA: TGTGCCATCAGTGGGGACAGCCTCTACGAGCAGTACTTC. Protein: CAISGDSLYEQYF.

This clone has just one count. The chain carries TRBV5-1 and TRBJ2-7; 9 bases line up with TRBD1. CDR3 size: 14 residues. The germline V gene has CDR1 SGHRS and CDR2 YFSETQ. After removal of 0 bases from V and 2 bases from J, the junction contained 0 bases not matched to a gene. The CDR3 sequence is CASSLGDRAYEQYF. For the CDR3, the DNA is TGCGCCAGCAGCTTGGGGGACAGGGCCTACGAGCAGTACTTC.

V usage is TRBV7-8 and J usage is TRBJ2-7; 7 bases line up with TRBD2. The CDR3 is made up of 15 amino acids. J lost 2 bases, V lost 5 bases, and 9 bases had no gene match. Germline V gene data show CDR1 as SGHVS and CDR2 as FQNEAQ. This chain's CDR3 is CASSRGSSGPYEQYF. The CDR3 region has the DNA TGTGCCAGCAGCCGAGGGTCTAGCGGCCCCTACGAGCAGTACTTC.

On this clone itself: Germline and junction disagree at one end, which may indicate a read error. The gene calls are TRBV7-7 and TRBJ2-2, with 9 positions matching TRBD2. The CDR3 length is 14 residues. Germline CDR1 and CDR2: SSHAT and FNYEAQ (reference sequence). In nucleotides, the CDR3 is TGTGCTAGCAGCCCGACTAGCGGCACCGGGGAGCTGTTTTTT. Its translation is CASSPTSGTGELFF.

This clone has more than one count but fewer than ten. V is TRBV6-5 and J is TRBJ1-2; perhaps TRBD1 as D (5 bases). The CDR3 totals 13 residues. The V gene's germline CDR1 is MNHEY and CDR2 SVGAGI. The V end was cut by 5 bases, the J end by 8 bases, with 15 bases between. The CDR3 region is CASSIGTPGGYTF. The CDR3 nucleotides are TGTGCCAGCAGTATCGGGACCCCTGGAGGCTACACCTTC.

CDR3 DNA: TGTGCCAGCAGCCCCCCTCGACTAGCGGGGGGCACAGATACGCAGTATTTT. This gives the protein CASSPPRLAGGTDTQYF. The V and J genes are TRBV7-8 and TRBJ2-3, with 12 bases that match TRBD2. The V gene end was trimmed by 5 bases and the J gene end by 1 base; junction bases not matched to a gene: 7. Germline CDR1 reads SGHVS; CDR2 reads FQNEAQ. The CDR3 covers 17 residues.

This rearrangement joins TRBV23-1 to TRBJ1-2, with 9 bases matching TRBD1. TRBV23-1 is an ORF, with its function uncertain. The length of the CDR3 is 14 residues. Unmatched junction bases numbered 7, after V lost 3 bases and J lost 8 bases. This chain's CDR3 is CASSQTDRGGGYTF. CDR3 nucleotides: TGCGCCAGCAGTCAGACGGACAGGGGCGGCGGCTACACCTTC.

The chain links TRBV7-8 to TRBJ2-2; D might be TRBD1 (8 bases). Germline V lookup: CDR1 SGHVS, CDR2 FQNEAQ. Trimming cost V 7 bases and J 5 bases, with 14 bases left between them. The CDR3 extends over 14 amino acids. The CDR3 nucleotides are TGTGCCAGCAAGGACAGGGAGGGAACCGGGGAGCTGTTTTTT. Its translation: CASKDREGTGELFF.